This entry is about one T cell receptor (beta chain). This sample is part of a study of blood T cell repertoires in COVID-19. The overall study: Sites in the United States, Italy and Spain provided acute and convalescent COVID-19 samples. PBMCs, B-cell-depleted T cells, or T cells were the source of the cDNA or gDNA that made up the material.

Per the original data handling: Amplification of reference gene primers was used by the study to estimate nucleated cell counts. Profiling relied on immunoSEQ multiplex PCR, and the TCRdb table lists in-frame clones only, not all of them. V and J calls plus clone size are reproduced from that table; the DNA served to infer D and trimming. This table has about 320,000 clones, over 85% appearing once. While infection was still active, Seattle patients were enrolled and then followed longitudinally. This CDR3 is 16 amino acids long. V shed 4 bases and J 8 bases; nucleotides not matched to a gene: 7. Germline CDR1 reads PRHDT; CDR2 reads FYEKMQ (reference sequence).

The sequenced material came from peripheral blood. This chain links TRBV13 with TRBJ2-1; the match to TRBD2 covers 14 bases. The source of this sequence is a woman in her thirties with COVID-19, enrolled during active disease. The CDR3 coding sequence is TGTGCCAGCAGCTCCACGACTAGCGGGGGGGTATATGAGCAGTTCTTC. Its translation: CASSSTTSGGVYEQFF. The entire variable domain, with the rest obtained from reference TRBV13 and TRBJ2-1, is as follows: AAGVIQSPRHLIKEKRETATLKCYPIPRHDTVYWYQQGPGQDPQFLISFYEKMQSDKGSIPDRFSAQQFSDYHSELNMSSLELGDSALYFCASSSTTSGGVYEQFFGPGTRLTVL.